Each of the 17 T cell receptor beta chains below was sequenced from the same sample in a study of blood T cells in healthy people across ages. A second 7 to 11 cycle PCR used barcoded and J-beta primers. TCRdb independently ran MiXCR on the 5' RACE reads; one entry per CDR3 protein. The table includes hundreds of thousands of distinct CDR3 sequences, 25% to 35% detected once. Source material: blood. The receptor set was obtained from a woman of 80 years or more in good health.

Regarding this clonotype: This sequence may be a read error, since a much larger clone differs from it by one base. The rearrangement links TRBV27 to TRBJ2-7; 9 bases map to TRBD2. V shed 7 bases and J 7 bases; nucleotides not matched to a gene: 11. The CDR3 extends over 14 amino acids. Germline lookup yields CDR1 MNHEY and CDR2 SMNVEV (reference sequence). The CDR3 nucleotides are TGTGCCAGCACACGCAGCGGGGGGCCCAATGAGCAGTACTTC. Translation: CASTRSGGPNEQYF.

This chain joins TRBV7-2 and TRBJ2-5; 7 bases match TRBD2. The J call may be in error: the DNA end matches TRBJ2-7 better. Germline-derived CDR1 and CDR2 are SGHTA and FQGNSA. The CDR3 totals 15 residues. DNA of the CDR3: TGTGCCAGCAGCACCCTGGGAGGGGACTCCTACGAGCAGTACTTC. Translation gives CASSTLGGDSYEQYF.

Points on this clonotype: The CDR3 does not close with the conserved phenylalanine or tryptophan, likely indicating a read error. This sequence joins TRBV19 and TRBJ2-2, with D perhaps TRBD2 (5 bases). The germline gives CDR1 LNHDA, CDR2 SQIVND (reference sequence). The CDR3 length is 17 residues. The V and J ends lost 4 bases and 1 base respectively, with 16 bases between them. CDR3 nucleotide sequence: TGTGCCAGTAGTACCATCCGGGATTTTCGGAACACCGGGGAGCTGTTTTGT. It specifies CASSTIRDFRNTGELFC.

This clonotype was counted at least ten times. The chain combines TRBV4-3 with TRBJ1-4; no definite D call. This CDR3 spans 15 amino acids. Trimming shortened V by 1 base and J by 0 bases, and 6 bases separated the two germline ends. Germline values: CDR1 LGHNA, CDR2 YSLEER. As DNA, the CDR3 is TGCGCCAGCAGCCAAGGAGGTGCAACTAATGAAAAACTGTTTTTT. Translated: CASSQGGATNEKLFF.

This clonotype has a handful of counts. The chain recombines TRBV18 with TRBJ2-3, with D possibly TRBD1 on 6 matching bases. Germline CDR1 KGHSH, CDR2 LQKENI. The CDR3 consists of 15 residues. Trimming took 4 bases from V and 4 from J, leaving 15 bases between them. The CDR3 DNA sequence: TGTGCCAGCTCACTTAGACAGGCCAACCCAGATACGCAGTATTTT. It codes for CASSLRQANPDTQYF.

With respect to this clonotype: A much larger clone lies a single base off, so this may be a read error. The chain is built from TRBV20-1 and TRBJ2-3; 10 bases are shared with TRBD2. CDR1 and CDR2 (germline): DFQATT, SNEGSKA (reference sequence). The CDR3 sequence is 12 residues long. DNA of the CDR3: TGCAGGGCTAGCGGGGGTGGGGATACGCAGTATTTT. Protein sequence: CRASGGGDTQYF.

This clonotype was found many times. This chain connects TRBV7-2 to TRBJ1-2; D remains ambiguous. Trimming took 5 bases from V and 4 from J, leaving 14 bases between them. Germline CDR1 reads SGHTA; CDR2 reads FQGNSA. The CDR3 covers 14 residues. CDR3 region: CASSPRVQRYGYTF. The CDR3 nucleotides read TGTGCCAGCAGCCCCCGGGTCCAACGCTATGGCTACACCTTC.

Concerning this clonotype itself: One base away lies a much larger clone, so this may be a sequencing read error. V usage is TRBV12-3 or TRBV12-4 and J usage is TRBJ1-2, with unresolved D. The CDR3 sequence is 13 residues long. V lost 6 bases and J 0 bases, leaving 8 bases between the germline ends. The CDR3 DNA is TGTGCCAGCAGGTTAACAGCTAACTATGGCTACACCTTC. Residues: CASRLTANYGYTF.

This clonotype was recorded a few times. The chain uses TRBV7-2 and TRBJ2-2; perhaps TRBD2 as D (6 bases). This CDR3 region has 16 residues. The germline CDR1 and CDR2 sequences are SGHTA and FQGNSA. Trimming removed 0 bases from V and 1 base from J, with 9 bases in between. The CDR3 spells CASSLAGGVNTGELFF. Written as DNA, the CDR3 is TGTGCCAGCAGCTTAGCTGGCGGGGTGAACACCGGGGAGCTGTTTTTT.

This chain uses TRBV20-1 with TRBJ2-7; 10 nucleotides agree with TRBD2. CDR3 length: 14 amino acids. Trimming cost V 0 bases and J 3 bases; bases outside gene matches: 2. Germline V gene data show CDR1 as DFQATT and CDR2 as SNEGSKA (reference sequence). The CDR3 DNA reads as TGCAGTGCTAGAGATTCTAGCGGGGGCTACGAGCAGTACTTC. Protein sequence: CSARDSSGGYEQYF.

This clonotype was counted ten times or more. This CDR3 is CSASSGTSGAYEQYF. CDR3 sequence (DNA): TGCAGTGCCAGCTCCGGGACTAGCGGGGCATACGAGCAGTACTTC. The rearrangement links TRBV20-1 to TRBJ2-7, with 13 bases identical to TRBD2. In germline, CDR1 is DFQATT, CDR2 SNEGSKA (reference sequence). The CDR3 spans 15 residues. The V gene end was trimmed by 6 bases and the J gene end by 4 bases; junction bases not matched to a gene: 9.

A remark on this clonotype: A clone one base away is much larger, so this may be a read error. The chain carries TRBV12-3 or TRBV12-4 and TRBJ1-6; perhaps TRBD1 as D (6 bases). V shed 2 bases and J shed 8 bases, with 13 bases lying between them. The CDR3 loop spans 15 amino acids. The DNA of the CDR3 is TGTGCCAGCAGTTTATTGGCACAGGGCCATTCACCCCTCCACTTT. It yields the protein CASSLLAQGHSPLHF.

On this clonotype itself: A much larger clone is a single base away; this may be a read error. The chain combines TRBV21-1 with TRBJ1-2; TRBD1 was called by the table and not checked on the DNA. TRBV21-1 is a pseudogene segment. The CDR3 totals 14 residues. The CDR3 region has the DNA TGTGCCAGCAGTCGGCCAGGGGGCGTCTATGGCCACACCTTC. This gives the protein CASSRPGGVYGHTF.

This chain uses TRBV5-6 with TRBJ1-2; 8 nucleotides match TRBD1. V shed 4 bases, J shed 4 bases, and the junction held 9 bases outside the gene matches. CDR1 and CDR2 (germline): SGHDT, YYEEEE. This CDR3 region has 15 residues. The CDR3, as DNA: TGTGCCAGCAGCGCCCGCAGGGGGCAAGTCTATGGCTACACCTTC. This encodes CASSARRGQVYGYTF.

The rearrangement links TRBV20-1 to TRBJ2-3, with 8 bases fitting TRBD2. The CDR3 loop spans 17 amino acids. Trimming cost V 5 bases and J 1 base; bases outside gene matches: 14. In germline, CDR1 is DFQATT, CDR2 SNEGSKA (reference sequence). CDR3 DNA: TGCAGTGCTGACTCCGCGGGGGGTCCTACTGGCACAGATACGCAGTATTTT. Translated: CSADSAGGPTGTDTQYF.

This sequence joins TRBV29-1 and TRBJ2-7; no firm D call. Trimming stripped 0 bases from V and 7 bases from J, with 13 bases between. CDR1 SQVTM and CDR2 ANQGSEA come from the germline V gene. The CDR3 runs 13 residues. The CDR3 bases are TGCAGCGTTGAAGATCTGTACAGCCATGAGCAGTACTTC. Translated, it gives CSVEDLYSHEQYF.

This rearrangement joins TRBV6-5 to TRBJ2-5; D gene uncertain. V was cut by 0 bases and J by 0 bases, with 5 bases left in between. Germline lookup yields CDR1 MNHEY and CDR2 SVGAGI. This CDR3 contains 14 residues. CDR3 region: CASSYSPYQETQYF. DNA of the CDR3: TGTGCCAGCAGTTACTCGCCGTACCAAGAGACCCAGTACTTC.